This T cell receptor (beta chain) was sequenced during a study of blood T cells in healthy people across ages. The CDR3 runs to 16 residues. Germline loops: CDR1 SGHRS, CDR2 YFSETQ. Then a second PCR, running about 7 to 11 cycles, was carried out with a sample-barcoded 5' primer and a J-beta primer mix. Each cDNA molecule, via a template-switch adaptor with 12 random nucleotides, was tagged. TCRdb reanalysed the 5' RACE reads using MiXCR and keeps one entry per CDR3 protein. This table has about 800,000 distinct CDR3 sequences, approximately 25% appearing once. This sample was shared with a second study, whose subject was T cells of mothers and their children. Per that paper: Some 2.8 million TCR beta reads per child versus over 8.5 million per mother.

This clonotype originated in a boy aged 5 to 17 in good health. This chain joins TRBV5-1 and TRBJ2-1, with 10 bases fitting TRBD2. The DNA end is more similar to TRBJ2-7, so the J call may be wrong. The sample taken for sequencing was blood. The DNA of the CDR3 is TGCGCCAGCAGCGAGGTAGCGGGGGGCTCTTTCTACGAGCAGTACTTC. Its protein product is CASSEVAGGSFYEQYF.